A single T cell receptor (beta chain) is shown here with its context. Its recognized antigen is unknown. One base away there is no much larger clone; base qualities are not given. The goal of deep resolution MiSeq sequencing was a depth between 1 in 1 million and 1 in 200,000 T cells, and coverage averaged 10x per clonotype. The immunoSEQ hsTCRB Kit was used to generate TCR beta libraries. As for the authors' bioinformatics: Data were analyzed with ImmunoSEQ Data Assistant and ImmunoSEQ Analyzer, with V, D and J genes assigned per IMGT definitions. Clonality was computed as one minus normalized Shannon entropy of productive rearrangement frequencies, ranging from 0 to 1. Only overrepresented clonotypes making up at least 0.05% of the repertoire of each patient were included in the public clonotype analysis. About a dozen age-matched healthy donor repertoires from immuneACCESS served as clonality controls. TCRdb holds this immuneACCESS table with in-frame rearrangements only. Some clones are missing; in checked studies, unresolved V genes explain under half, and the rest has no known cause. From that table come the V and J calls and clone size; the DNA was used to work out D and trimming. Across this sample there are 12,000 to 15,000 clones, with almost 65% seen only once. Of the sample, roughly 41% is held by the ten largest clones.

Roughly 2.2 micrograms of genomic DNA were extracted from cryopreserved PBMCs for TCR beta library preparation. Longitudinal blood samples from CLL patients on ibrutinib monotherapy underwent high-throughput TCR beta sequencing. The patients took part in an open-label, single-center phase 2 trial of ibrutinib monotherapy. The cysteine opens and the phenylalanine closes a CDR3 of 15 amino acids. Kept here is only the CDR3 DNA, which spans 45 bases and is read in frame from base 1. Clipping removes 3 bases from V and 0 bases from J, with 3 as the unmatched junction base count. Based on the germline V gene (reference sequence), the CDR1 and CDR2 sequences are SGHNT and YYREEE. The record originates from a study of cytotoxic CD8 clonotypes in ibrutinib-treated CLL (dated by TCRdb to 2020 to 2022). In the study overall: The cohort had 11 relapsed/refractory and some 15 treatment-naive patients; under 18 were IGHV unmutated. Cryopreserved peripheral blood mononuclear cells were collected before treatment, at response, and at either disease progression or sustained remission. Responses were partial in 25 or so patients and complete in 2; after median approximately 69 months follow-up, some 15 stayed in remission and 12 progressed. Samples averaged about 260,000 productive templates and more than 85,000 productive rearrangements. Samples at response were collected after a median of about 12 months of treatment, with a range of about 6 to 36 months. Longitudinal samples were obtainable from about 30% of the roughly 86 participants in the trial.

Broader findings and caveats from the paper: Sampling times were not matched between sustained-remission and progressing patients, and lymph node repertoires were not studied. Public clonotypes were rare and either shrank or stayed stable during treatment, and the rise in clonality at ibrutinib response reflected expansion of private clonotypes. Baseline clonality was found to be higher than that of age-matched healthy donors and was strongly correlated with circulating CD8+ T-cell counts. Clonality increased at ibrutinib response, stayed stable in sustained remission, and fell back toward baseline at progression.

The clonotype was recovered from a human donor with chronic lymphocytic leukemia. The sample here was PBMCs, taken before ibrutinib treatment. The rearranged chain carries TRBV5-4 and TRBJ1-1, and 9 junctional nucleotides match TRBD1. The CDR3 loop reads CASSSDRGVNTEAFF. DNA sequence: TGTGCCAGCAGCTCGGACAGGGGTGTGAACACTGAAGCTTTCTTT.